Listed below are T cell receptor beta chains from one sample, sequenced in a study of human T cells and chemical hapten exposure. TCRdb fed the RACE reads into MiXCR, producing one record per CDR3 protein. Among about 55,000 distinct CDR3 sequences listed, 9.6% were seen once. Specimen: whole blood, collected in connection with sensitization to the hapten diphenylcyclopropenone (DPC). Source of these receptors: a woman aged 30 to 39 with alopecia areata. Some clones in this sample may be carry-over from other donors' samples. CDR3s include the opening cysteine and the closing phenylalanine or tryptophan. D genes are given only for firm matches. The size entry is marked missing in some rows and otherwise reads once, few, many or a size class.

cdr3_nt cdr3_aa d_call v_call clone_size j_call
TGTGCCAGCAGCTCGTCTGTGGTCCTGTCAGGAGGGGAGCTGTTTTTT CASSSSVVLSGGELFF NA TRBV7-8 few TRBJ2-2
TGCAGTGCTAGAGATCGGCAGGGAGTCAATCAGCCCCAGCATTTT CSARDRQGVNQPQHF NA TRBV20-1 few TRBJ1-5
TGTGCCAGCAGCATCAGCGGGGGAGGATCCTACAATGAGCAGTTCTTC CASSISGGGSYNEQFF TRBD2 TRBV9 NA TRBJ2-1
TGTGCCAGCAGTTTCGGGGCCCTGGGAGAAAAACTGTTTTTT CASSFGALGEKLFF NA TRBV27 few TRBJ1-4
TGTGCCAGCAACCTAGGGGGATTGAACTATGGCTACACCTTC CASNLGGLNYGYTF NA TRBV28 NA TRBJ1-2
TGTGCCAGCAGCCAGTCAACAGCCGATCAGCCCCAGCATTTT CASSQSTADQPQHF NA TRBV5-5 few TRBJ1-5
TGTGCCAGTAGCCCCCTACAGGGGGTTAGGAATGAGCAGTTCTTC CASSPLQGVRNEQFF TRBD1 TRBV19 NA TRBJ2-1
TGTGCCAGCAGCCCCCCCCCAGGGGAGGAGGACGACAAAAACATTCAGTACTTC CASSPPPGEEDDKNIQYF NA TRBV3-2 few TRBJ2-4
TGTGCCAGCAGCTTAGCCGGGAACTCTTTTTCACCCCTCCACTTT CASSLAGNSFSPLHF NA TRBV7-6 many TRBJ1-6
TGTGCCAGCAGCCCCCAGGACTGGGATACTGAAGCTTTCTTT CASSPQDWDTEAFF NA TRBV7-8 few TRBJ1-1
TGTGCCAGCAGTTACTCGGGGGGCAATCAGCCCCAGCATTTT CASSYSGGNQPQHF NA TRBV6-2/TRBV6-3 NA TRBJ1-5
TGTGCCAGCAACCCCGGACTAGCGATAGGCGAGCAGTACTTC CASNPGLAIGEQYF TRBD2 TRBV2 few TRBJ2-7
TGTGTCGACGGACCTCGGAGGGGGGGCGCGTTCTTC CVDGPRRGGAFF NA TRBV2 few TRBJ2-1
TGTGCCAGTAGTTGGGGGACCGGGACTACCTACGAGCAGTACTTC CASSWGTGTTYEQYF TRBD2 TRBV19 NA TRBJ2-7
TGTGCCAGCATTCCTAGCGGGGGGAGCTCCTACAATGAGCAGTTCTTC CASIPSGGSSYNEQFF TRBD2 TRBV28 few TRBJ2-1
TGTGCCAGCAGTTTAGTGGCAGGGGGCAATTCACCCCTCCACTTT CASSLVAGGNSPLHF TRBD1 TRBV12-3/TRBV12-4 NA TRBJ1-6
TGTGCCAGCAGTTACTCTCGGGCCGGGAGCGATACGCAGTATTTT CASSYSRAGSDTQYF NA TRBV6-5 few TRBJ2-3
TGTGCCAGCAGCCTAGCTCGCCCAGATACGCAGTATTTT CASSLARPDTQYF NA TRBV7-2 few TRBJ2-3
TGTGCCAGCAGCACACGACAGGGATTGAACACTGAAGCTTTCTTT CASSTRQGLNTEAFF TRBD1 TRBV5-4 NA TRBJ1-1
TGCAGTGCTGACCATCATTCTAGCGGCTCCTACGAGCAGTACTTC CSADHHSSGSYEQYF TRBD2 TRBV20-1 NA TRBJ2-7
TGTGCCAGCAGTTATGGGAGGGCTGAAGCTTTCTTT CASSYGRAEAFF NA TRBV6-2/TRBV6-3 NA TRBJ1-1
TGTGCCTGGACTGGGGGAGCTGGAAACACCATATATTTT CAWTGGAGNTIYF NA TRBV30 NA TRBJ1-3
TGTGCCAGCAGTTTAGACAGACGGAACACCGGGGAGCTGTTTTTT CASSLDRRNTGELFF NA TRBV12-3/TRBV12-4 few TRBJ2-2
TGTGCCAGCAGCGTATGGTCTAGCGGGGGGGAGGGGACAGATACGCAGTATTTT CASSVWSSGGEGTDTQYF TRBD2 TRBV9 few TRBJ2-3
TGTGCCAGCAGCTTAGATGGGGGGGGGTTGTGGCCCCAGCATTTT CASSLDGGGLWPQHF NA TRBV7-2 NA TRBJ1-5
TGCAGTGCTACCCACACCGGGGAGCTGTTTTTT CSATHTGELFF NA TRBV20-1 many TRBJ2-2
TGCAGCGTTGGCACAGGGGTTTATCAGCCCCAGCATTTT CSVGTGVYQPQHF TRBD1 TRBV29-1 NA TRBJ1-5
TGTGCCAGTAGTAGAAGTTCCACACAAGGAGCGTCTGGAAACACCATATATTTT CASSRSSTQGASGNTIYF NA TRBV19 few TRBJ1-3
TGTGCCAGCAGGGGCCCCTACGAGCAGTACTTC CASRGPYEQYF NA TRBV3-1 few TRBJ2-7